The TCR beta chain under discussion was sequenced for a study of blood T cells in healthy people across ages. Germline CDR1 reads DFQATT; CDR2 reads SNEGSKA (reference sequence). The CDR3 totals 14 residues. V lost 0 bases and J lost 8, with 16 bases in between. Through a sample-barcoded 5' primer and a J-beta primer mix, a second PCR was run for about 6 to 12 cycles. TCRdb passed the 5' RACE reads through MiXCR, listing each CDR3 protein once. Seen here are under 700,000 distinct CDR3 sequences, 20% to 30% observed once, and the top ten hold roughly 9.4%. This same sample was also part of a study on T cells of mothers and their children.

The chain combines TRBV20-1 with TRBJ1-2; TRBD1 is a possible D gene (6 bases). Sequenced: blood. The receptor was derived from a boy aged 5-17 years in good health. The CDR3 DNA follows: TGCAGTGCTAGAGAATTAGTGGGGGCGAAAGGCTACACCTTC. It is translated as CSARELVGAKGYTF.